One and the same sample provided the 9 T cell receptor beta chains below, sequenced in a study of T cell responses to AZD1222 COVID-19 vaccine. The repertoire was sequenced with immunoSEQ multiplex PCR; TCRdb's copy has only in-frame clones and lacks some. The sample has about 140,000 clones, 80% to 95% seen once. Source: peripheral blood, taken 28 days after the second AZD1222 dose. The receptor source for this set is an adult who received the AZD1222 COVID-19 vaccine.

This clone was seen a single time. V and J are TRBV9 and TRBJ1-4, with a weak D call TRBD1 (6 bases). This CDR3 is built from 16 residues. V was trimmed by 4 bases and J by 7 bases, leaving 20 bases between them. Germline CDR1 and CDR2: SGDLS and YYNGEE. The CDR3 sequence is CASSPGVAGRGEKLFF. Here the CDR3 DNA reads TGTGCCAGCAGCCCAGGGGTGGCGGGTCGGGGTGAAAAACTGTTTTTT.

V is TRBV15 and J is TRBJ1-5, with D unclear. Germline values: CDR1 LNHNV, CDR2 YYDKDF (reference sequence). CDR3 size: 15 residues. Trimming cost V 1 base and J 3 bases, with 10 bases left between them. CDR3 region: CATSRGRQHNQPQHF. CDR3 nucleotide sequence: TGTGCCACCAGCAGAGGACGGCAGCACAATCAGCCCCAGCATTTT.

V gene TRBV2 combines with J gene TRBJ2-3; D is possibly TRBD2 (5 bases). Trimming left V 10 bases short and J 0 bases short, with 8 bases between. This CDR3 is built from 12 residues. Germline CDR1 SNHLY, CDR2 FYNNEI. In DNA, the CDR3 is TGTGCCACCGGACTGAGCACAGATACGCAGTATTTT. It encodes CATGLSTDTQYF.

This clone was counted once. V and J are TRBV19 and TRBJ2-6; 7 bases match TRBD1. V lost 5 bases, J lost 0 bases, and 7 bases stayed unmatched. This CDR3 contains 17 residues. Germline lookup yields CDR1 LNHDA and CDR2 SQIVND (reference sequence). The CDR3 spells CASSFRGFDSGANVLTF. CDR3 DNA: TGTGCCAGTAGTTTCAGGGGGTTCGACTCTGGGGCCAACGTCCTGACTTTC. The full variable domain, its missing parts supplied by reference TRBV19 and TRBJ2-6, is DGGITQSPKYLFRKEGQNVTLSCEQNLNHDAMYWYRQDPGQGLRLIYYSQIVNDFQKGDIAEGYSVSREKKESFPLTVTSAQKNPTAFYLCASSFRGFDSGANVLTFGAGSRLTVL.

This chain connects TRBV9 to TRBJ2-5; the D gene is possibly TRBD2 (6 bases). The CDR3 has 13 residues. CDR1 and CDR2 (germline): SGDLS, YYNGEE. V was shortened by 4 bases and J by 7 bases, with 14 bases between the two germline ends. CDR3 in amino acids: CASSPGYGGTQYF. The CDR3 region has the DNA TGTGCCAGCAGCCCCGGGTACGGGGGGACCCAGTACTTC. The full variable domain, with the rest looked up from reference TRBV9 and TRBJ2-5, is DSGVTQTPKHLITATGQRVTLRCSPRSGDLSVYWYQQSLDQGLQFLIQYYNGEERAKGNILERFSAQQFPDLHSELNLSSLELGDSALYFCASSPGYGGTQYFGPGTRLLVL.

CDR3: CASSFGGPTLSYEQYF. The CDR3 DNA is TGTGCCAGCAGCTTCGGGGGGCCCACTCTTTCCTACGAGCAGTACTTC. The chain joins TRBV13 to TRBJ2-7; weak D call: TRBD2 (7 bases). Trimming removed 3 bases from V and 1 base from J, with 16 bases in between. CDR1 is PRHDT, CDR2 FYEKMQ, per germline (reference sequence). The CDR3 has 16 amino acids.

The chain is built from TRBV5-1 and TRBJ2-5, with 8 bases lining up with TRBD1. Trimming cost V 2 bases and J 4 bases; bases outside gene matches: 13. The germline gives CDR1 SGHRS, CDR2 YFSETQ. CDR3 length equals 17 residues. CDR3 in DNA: TGCGCCAGCAGCTTCCAGCCCCAGGACAGGGTAGGAGAGACCCAGTACTTC. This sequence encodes CASSFQPQDRVGETQYF.

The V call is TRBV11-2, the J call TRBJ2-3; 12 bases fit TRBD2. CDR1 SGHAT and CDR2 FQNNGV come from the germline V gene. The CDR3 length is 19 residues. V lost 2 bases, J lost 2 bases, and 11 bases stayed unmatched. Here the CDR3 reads CASSLSYLGTSGFTDTQYF. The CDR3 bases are TGTGCCAGCAGCTTATCATACTTGGGGACTAGCGGGTTCACAGATACGCAGTATTTT. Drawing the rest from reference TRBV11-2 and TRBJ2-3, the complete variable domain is EAGVAQSPRYKIIEKRQSVAFWCNPISGHATLYWYQQILGQGPKLLIQFQNNGVVDDSQLPKDRFSAERLKGVDSTLKIQPAKLEDSAVYLCASSLSYLGTSGFTDTQYFGPGTRLTVL.

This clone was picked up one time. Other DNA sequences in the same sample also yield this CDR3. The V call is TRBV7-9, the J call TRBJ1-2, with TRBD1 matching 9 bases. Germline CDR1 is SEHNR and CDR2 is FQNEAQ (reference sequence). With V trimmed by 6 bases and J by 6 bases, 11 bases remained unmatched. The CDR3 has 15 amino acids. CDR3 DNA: TGTGCCAGCAGTGGACAGGGGCCGTCTCCGGATGGCTACACCTTC. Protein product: CASSGQGPSPDGYTF.